Listed here is a single T cell receptor beta chain. Its antigen is unknown. The sample holds no much larger clone one base away, and base qualities are not on file. Systemically healthy Caucasian individuals from Russia, 39 in total and aged about 6 to 95 years, were included as donors. Roughly 11 milliliters of peripheral blood were drawn from each donor into EDTA-treated Vacutainer tubes. Ficoll-Paque density-gradient centrifugation was used to isolate PBMCs, with at least 6 million obtained per sample. Trizol reagent was used to extract total RNA from the PBMCs, yielding at least 6 micrograms per sample. Naive CD45RAhigh/CD27high T cell percentages were measured by flow cytometry on a PBMC aliquot from every donor. The source of the sample is a study of blood T cells in healthy people across ages (dated by TCRdb to about 2015). Looking at the study overall: In model experiments, template switching captured roughly one uniquely barcoded TCR beta cDNA molecule for every two T cells. The donors were split into four age groups: young (average around 15 years), middle-aged (roughly 39), aged (approximately 60) and long-lived (under 85). To track age-related changes in TCR beta repertoire diversity, the study relied on deep sequencing normalized with unique cDNA molecular identifiers. The study analyzed two additional independent replicas of 1 million unique cDNA reads from the same blood draw for two donors, one aged 18 to 30 and one aged 80 or older. Results the study describes overall, beyond this receptor: As age increased, observed TCR beta diversity per million T cells dropped in a roughly linear way, and a significant reduction was already evident by age about 40. Because the CMV infection status of the donors was unknown, age-related changes in expanded clonotypes may potentially have been confounded. Conclusive comparison of naive and antigen-experienced compartments was prevented by the profiling of bulk unsorted PBMCs. The percentage of naive T cells measured by flow cytometry correlated strongly with observed TCR beta diversity. Estimates of total diversity from one million sequenced T cells were regarded as lower bounds and underestimates. Compared with the aged group, the long-lived group had more naive CD4+ T cells, fewer expanded clones and increased TCR diversity, a pattern suggesting age selection.

Library construction relied on 5' RACE. TCRdb names Illumina HiSeq 2500 as the instrument used. The second PCR ran for roughly 7 to 12 cycles and used a J-beta primer mix along with a sample-barcoded 5' primer. Each TCR beta cDNA molecule received a unique molecular identifier from a template-switch 5' adaptor carrying 12 random nucleotides. At least 2.5 million CDR3-containing paired-end reads were obtained from each sample. First-strand cDNA synthesis was performed from all RNA using the Mint cDNA synthesis kit, with priming by a TRBC-specific oligonucleotide. Following uracil-DNA glycosylase treatment, all cDNA underwent a first 18-cycle PCR with the universal primers M1SS and BC2_uni_R. On the authors' methods: For normalization, 1 million high-quality reads were randomly selected from each sample, with every read carrying a distinct molecular identifier. Instead of being binned into consensus sequences, reads that shared molecular identifiers were thrown out. CDR3 identification, clonotype clustering and error correction used MiTCR with a Q25 quality threshold and the strictest error-elimination algorithm. A nonparametric unseen species model using Euler transformation provided a lower-bound estimate of total TCR beta diversity. Through fastp at Q25 and MiXCR, TCRdb rebuilt clones from the public reads, retaining in-frame beta chains. Rows with a matching CDR3 protein are joined into one entry that keeps the most common DNA and genes. None of the V and J calls come from the authors' own analysis; TCRdb made them. The sample contains around 1,000,000 distinct CDR3 sequences, under 30% of them found a single time. In total, the top ten clones hold 0.75% of the sample.

These data were also reused for a study on T cells of mothers and their children. The second investigation adds: Donors were nine systemically healthy Caucasian individuals: three mothers and their six children. cDNA synthesis consumed the entire amount of extracted RNA, loaded at approximately 1.6 ug RNA in each 15 ul reaction. Sample barcodes and 2-4 random nucleotides were added via the M1S primer in the second PCR. Each mother yielded over 9.5 million TCR beta CDR3 reads and each child some 3 million reads. Thymic selection shapes the output of TCR recombination in a similar way in related and unrelated pairs, and inherited differences have a minor effect. Normalized repertoire overlap in related mother-child pairs was always slightly higher than in unrelated mother-child pairs, but the difference was never significant. No persistent microchimeric T cell clones were found, with a detection sensitivity of approximately 100 clones per million clonotypes. In the study, deep NGS was used to compare the TCR beta repertoires of mothers and children, and features distinguishing related mother-child pairs from unrelated individuals were sought. Mothers averaged about 40 +/- 4 years of age and children averaged about 12 +/- 4 years. After adapter ligation with NEBNext reagents, the libraries were sequenced on Illumina HiSeq 2000 with 100+100 nt paired-end reads. To prevent cross-contamination, the mother and child libraries were prepared one month apart and sequenced in separate runs. For each donor, between 500,000 and 2,000,000 distinct TCR beta clonotypes were identified. Naive TCR beta clonotypes were estimated from low-frequency clonotypes matched to each donor's FACS-determined naive share, without sorting.

The receptor's source is a girl aged 2 to 9 in good health. Sequenced material: blood.

The DNA reads TGTGCCAGCAGCTGGGACAGGGCCGGAGAAGCTTTCTTT. Its product reads: CASSWDRAGEAFF. Recombination joined TRBV7-2 with TRBJ1-1, with 9 bases in between that match TRBD1. Reading the germline V gene gives CDR1 SGHTA and CDR2 FQGNSA. Measured from the cysteine to the phenylalanine, the CDR3 is 13 residues long. Only CDR3 DNA is held: 39 bases, read in frame from base 1. Germline trimming amounts to 4 bases on V and 8 bases on J, with 5 as the count of junction bases outside the gene matches.